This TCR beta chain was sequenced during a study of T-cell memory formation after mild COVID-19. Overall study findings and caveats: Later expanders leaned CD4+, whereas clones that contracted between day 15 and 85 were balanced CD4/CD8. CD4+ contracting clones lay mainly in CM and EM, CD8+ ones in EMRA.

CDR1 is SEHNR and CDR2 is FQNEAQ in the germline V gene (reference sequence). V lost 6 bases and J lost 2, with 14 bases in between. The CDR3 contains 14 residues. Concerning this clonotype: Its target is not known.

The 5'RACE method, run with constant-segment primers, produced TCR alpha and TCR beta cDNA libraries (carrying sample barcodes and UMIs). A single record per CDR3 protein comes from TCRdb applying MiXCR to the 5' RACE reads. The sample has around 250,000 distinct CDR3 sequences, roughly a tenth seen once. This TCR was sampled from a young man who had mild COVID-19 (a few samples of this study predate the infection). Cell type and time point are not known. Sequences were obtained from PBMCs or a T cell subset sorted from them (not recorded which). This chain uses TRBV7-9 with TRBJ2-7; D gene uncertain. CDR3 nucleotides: TGTGCCAGCAGACCCAACCCAGGAGCCTACGAGCAGTACGTC. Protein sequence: CASRPNPGAYEQYV.